A single sample gave rise to the 2 T cell receptor beta chains below, sequenced in a study of CD8 T cells in ankylosing spondylitis. Findings and limits, study-wide: Roughly eight highly homologous variants made up a TCR beta motif that seemed to typify ankylosing spondylitis blood.

Their recognized antigens are unknown. MiXCR was run by TCRdb on the 5' RACE reads, yielding one entry per CDR3 protein. The sample lists about 840,000 distinct CDR3 sequences; 12% were seen once. Sequencing used blood, either unsorted or a sorted T cell fraction (not recorded which). The receptors were sampled from a male donor with ankylosing spondylitis.

This clonotype was detected a few times. The gene calls are TRBV29-1 and TRBJ2-5; tentatively, D is TRBD2 (7 bases). The germline V gene encodes CDR1 SQVTM and CDR2 ANQGSEA. The CDR3 sequence is 12 residues long. The ends were cut back, 6 bases at V and 7 bases at J, with 15 bases in the middle. CDR3 DNA: TGCAGCGTAGTCGGGGGGCGGGGGACCCAGTACTTC. This codes for CSVVGGRGTQYF.

The table lists this clonotype with a few counts. V is TRBV27 and J is TRBJ2-5; D unclear. V dropped 1 base and J dropped 4 bases, with 7 bases sitting between them. The CDR3 is made up of 13 amino acids. Germline CDR1 reads MNHEY; CDR2 reads SMNVEV (reference sequence). CDR3 coding DNA: TGTGCCAGCAGTTTATGGGGATCAGAGACCCAGTACTTC. This sequence encodes CASSLWGSETQYF.